A selection of T cell receptor beta chains follows, all from one sample in a study of cytomegalovirus exposure and HLA in healthy donors. Profiling relied on immunoSEQ multiplex PCR, and the TCRdb table lists in-frame clones only, not all of them. Of some 160,000 clones in the sample, over 75% were seen once. The specimen was PBMCs. The origin of the receptors is a woman aged 45-65 years in good health and CMV-seronegative. The CDR3 runs from the conserved cysteine through the conserved F or W.

>14|TRBV5-8
CASSIAGSRETQYF
>15|TRBV7-9
CASSLARTNTGELFF
>16|TRBV2
CASTLGAGRSGNTIYF
>15|TRBV6-5
CASSYRQGANEKLFF
>11|TRBV20-1
CSALVNTEAFF
>16|TRBV7-8
CASSQIPIRGNTEAFF
>18|TRBV28
CATQVFRGFDGAAYEQYF
>15|TRBV5-4
CASSISGASSYEQYF
>16|TRBV28
CASSFQGAPGANVLTF
>14|TRBV28
CASRLAGDNQPQHF
>14|TRBV7-3
CASSLRGGLETQYF
>15|TRBV5-4
CASSLNRGRLDGYTF